This note documents a single T cell receptor (beta chain) sequence. The sample comes from a study of blood T cell repertoires in COVID-19. Study context: Samples representing acute and convalescent COVID-19 were sourced from the United States, Italy and Spain. Sources were T cells, B-cell-depleted T cells, or PBMCs; the material itself was cDNA or gDNA.

From germline, CDR1 is MNHEY and CDR2 SVGAGI. J was trimmed by 7 bases and V by 6 bases; bases with no gene match: 7. The length of the CDR3 is 15 residues. The method was immunoSEQ multiplex PCR; TCRdb's version includes in-frame clones alone and lacks a portion of them. Of about 260,000 clones listed, about 89% were seen once; the top ten hold less than 1.6%. V and J are TRBV6-5 and TRBJ2-5; TRBD2 matches at 14 bases. This receptor was obtained from a middle-aged woman who had recovered from COVID-19. Sequencing was performed on peripheral blood. The CDR3 reads CASRRLAGGLRTQYF. The CDR3 nucleotides read TGTGCCAGCAGAAGACTAGCGGGGGGGCTTCGGACCCAGTACTTC.